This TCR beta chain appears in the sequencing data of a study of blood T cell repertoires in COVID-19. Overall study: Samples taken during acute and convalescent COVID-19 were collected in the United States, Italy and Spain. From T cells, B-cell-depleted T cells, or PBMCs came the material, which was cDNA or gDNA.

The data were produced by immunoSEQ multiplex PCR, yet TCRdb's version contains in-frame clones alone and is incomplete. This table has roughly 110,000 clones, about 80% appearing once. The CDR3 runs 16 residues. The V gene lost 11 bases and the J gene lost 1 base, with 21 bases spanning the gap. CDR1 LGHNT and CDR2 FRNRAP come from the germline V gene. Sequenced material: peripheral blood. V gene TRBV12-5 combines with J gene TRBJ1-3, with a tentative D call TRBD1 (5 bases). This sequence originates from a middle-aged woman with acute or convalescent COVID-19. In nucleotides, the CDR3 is TGTGCTGGTACTGAGGACACTATGAATTCTGGAAACACCATATATTTT. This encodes CAGTEDTMNSGNTIYF. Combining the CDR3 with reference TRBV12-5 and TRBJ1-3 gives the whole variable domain DARVTQTPRHKVTEMGQEVTMRCQPILGHNTVFWYRQTMMQGLELLAYFRNRAPLDDSGMPKDRFSAEMPDATLATLKIQPSEPRDSAVYFCAGTEDTMNSGNTIYFGEGSWLTVV.